The 28 T cell receptor beta chains listed next were all sequenced from one sample in a study of blood T cell repertoires in COVID-19. TCRdb's table, derived via immunoSEQ multiplex PCR, lists solely in-frame clones and lacks some. There are 150,000 to 170,000 clones in the sample; approximately 78% occur only once, and roughly 1.7% lies in the top ten. The sequencing sample was made of peripheral blood. The receptors here all came from an older man with acute or convalescent COVID-19.

This chain uses TRBV29-1 with TRBJ2-1, with D possibly matching TRBD1 (6 bases). The germline gives CDR1 SQVTM, CDR2 ANQGSEA. The CDR3 totals 10 residues. V shed 7 bases and J shed 9 bases, with 10 bases lying between them. The CDR3 protein is CSGSRGEQFF. In nucleotides, the CDR3 is TGCAGCGGGAGCAGGGGTGAGCAGTTCTTC.

This clone occurred once. This chain uses TRBV9 with TRBJ2-5, with no clear D. The germline CDR1 and CDR2 sequences are SGDLS and YYNGEE. Trimming stripped 3 bases from V and 0 bases from J, with 15 bases between. This CDR3 comprises 16 residues. The CDR3 protein is CASSATPARYQETQYF. The CDR3 DNA reads as TGTGCCAGCAGCGCAACCCCGGCTAGGTACCAAGAGACCCAGTACTTC.

This chain links TRBV7-3 with TRBJ1-2; D might be TRBD1 (5 bases). The CDR3 length is 14 residues. Trimming cost V 5 bases and J 8 bases, with 18 bases left between them. Germline V lookup: CDR1 SGHTA, CDR2 FQGTGA. CDR3 bases: TGTGCCAGCAGCCTCGCACTGGGGGGTACGGGCTACACCTTC. Its translation is CASSLALGGTGYTF.

The chain uses TRBV6-5 and TRBJ2-7, with TRBD1 matching over 9 bases. The CDR3 contains 15 residues. The V gene's germline CDR1 is MNHEY and CDR2 SVGAGI. J was trimmed by 2 bases and V by 0 bases; bases with no gene match: 2. This CDR3 is CASSYSRDRAYEQYF. Written as DNA, the CDR3 is TGTGCCAGCAGTTACTCTCGGGACAGGGCCTACGAGCAGTACTTC.

The sample holds one count of this clone. The chain has TRBV5-4 and TRBJ2-4; D not certain. The CDR3 consists of 13 residues. The germline V gene encodes CDR1 SGHNT and CDR2 YYREEE (reference sequence). With 4 bases removed from V and 6 bases from J, the gap between germline ends came to 11 bases. The CDR3 nucleotides are TGTGCCAGCAGCCCGCCGTCGGGAAACATTCAGTACTTC. Amino acids: CASSPPSGNIQYF.

In this sample, this clone turned up a few times. This chain uses TRBV6-5 with TRBJ1-1, with D unclear. The CDR3 consists of 14 residues. CDR1 and CDR2 from the germline V gene are MNHEY and SVGAGI. V lost 2 bases to trimming and J lost 1 base, with 8 bases between them. The chain's CDR3 is CASSYVQKNTEAFF. The CDR3 nucleotides are TGTGCCAGCAGTTACGTCCAGAAGAACACTGAAGCTTTCTTT.

The chain joins TRBV9 to TRBJ1-4; 9 positions match TRBD1. The germline V gene encodes CDR1 SGDLS and CDR2 YYNGEE. The J segment lost 7 bases and the V segment lost 4 bases, leaving 5 bases of the junction unmatched. The CDR3 consists of 14 residues. The CDR3 DNA sequence: TGTGCCAGCAGCATGGGGGACAGGGTTGAAAAACTGTTTTTT. Translation: CASSMGDRVEKLFF.

This clone was counted a few times. This chain connects TRBV5-1 to TRBJ1-1; no clear D gene. Germline CDR1 reads SGHRS; CDR2 reads YFSETQ. Trimming cost V 0 bases and J 4 bases, with 10 bases left between them. This CDR3 is 14 amino acids long. In DNA, the CDR3 is TGCGCCAGCAGCTTGGGAGTGGGGAGCACTGAAGCTTTCTTT. Protein product: CASSLGVGSTEAFF. Full variable domain (rest looked up from reference TRBV5-1 and TRBJ1-1): KAGVTQTPRYLIKTRGQQVTLSCSPISGHRSVSWYQQTPGQGLQFLFEYFSETQRNKGNFPGRFSGRQFSNSRSEMNVSTLELGDSALYLCASSLGVGSTEAFFGQGTRLTVV.

The chain recombines TRBV3-1 (or the pseudogene TRBV3-2) with TRBJ2-1; 7 bases match TRBD1. Trimming at V came to 3 bases and at J to 0 bases, leaving 5 bases not matched to a gene. Looked up from germline, CDR1 is LGHDT and CDR2 is YNNKEL (reference sequence). The CDR3 is made up of 16 amino acids. The CDR3 DNA reads TGTGCCAGCAGCCAGGGACAGATTAGCTCCTACAATGAGCAGTTCTTC. It yields the protein CASSQGQISSYNEQFF.

This chain connects TRBV7-6 to TRBJ2-6; TRBD1 matches at 10 bases. J lost 0 bases, V lost 5 bases, and 7 bases had no gene match. Looked up from germline, CDR1 is SGHVS and CDR2 is FNYEAQ. This CDR3 is built from 18 residues. The CDR3 nucleotides are TGTGCCAGCAGCGCACGACAGGGGGCCCGCTCTGGGGCCAACGTCCTGACTTTC. Protein product: CASSARQGARSGANVLTF.

This clone has more than one count but fewer than ten. J is TRBJ1-1 and V is TRBV9, with a possible D match to TRBD1 (5 bases). CDR3 length equals 14 residues. V lost 0 bases to trimming and J lost 1 base, with 7 bases between them. The V gene's germline CDR1 is SGDLS and CDR2 YYNGEE. CDR3 amino acids: CASSVGGRNTEAFF. The CDR3 DNA reads TGTGCCAGCAGCGTAGGGGGCCGGAACACTGAAGCTTTCTTT.

This clone has only a few counts. The chain employs TRBV13 and TRBJ2-2, with 9 bases identical to TRBD2. From germline, CDR1 is PRHDT and CDR2 FYEKMQ (reference sequence). The V segment lost 2 bases and the J segment 2 bases; nucleotides outside the gene matches: 6. This CDR3 contains 17 residues. The CDR3 here is CASSLPAGGPNTGELFF. The CDR3 DNA is TGTGCCAGCAGCTTACCAGCGGGGGGACCCAACACCGGGGAGCTGTTTTTT. Drawing the rest from reference TRBV13 and TRBJ2-2, the complete variable domain is AAGVIQSPRHLIKEKRETATLKCYPIPRHDTVYWYQQGPGQDPQFLISFYEKMQSDKGSIPDRFSAQQFSDYHSELNMSSLELGDSALYFCASSLPAGGPNTGELFFGEGSRLTVL.

J is TRBJ1-4 and V is TRBV18; TRBD1 is a possible D gene (6 bases). CDR3 size: 17 residues. Trimming stripped 0 bases from V and 3 bases from J, with 14 bases between. Germline V lookup: CDR1 KGHSH, CDR2 LQKENI. CDR3 nucleotide sequence: TGTGCCAGCTCACCACCGGTGTGGGGGCGGGCTAATGAAAAACTGTTTTTT. Translation: CASSPPVWGRANEKLFF.

The chain carries TRBV25-1 and TRBJ1-2, with a weak D call TRBD1 (5 bases). This CDR3 is built from 15 residues. Deletions cut 4 bases from V and 8 bases from J, with 20 bases between. The germline CDR1 and CDR2 sequences are MGHDK and SYGVNS. DNA for the CDR3: TGTGCCAGCAGTGGGAGTGAGTCGGGGGGGAAAGGCTACACCTTC. It specifies CASSGSESGGKGYTF.

The CDR3 is CASSLDTGNTEAFF. The CDR3, as DNA: TGTGCCAGCAGCTTAGATACGGGGAACACTGAAGCTTTCTTT. The chain uses TRBV11-2 and TRBJ1-1; D is unresolved. CDR3 length equals 14 residues. V was cut by 0 bases and J by 1 base, with 6 bases left in between. The V gene's germline CDR1 is SGHAT and CDR2 FQNNGV.

This sequence joins TRBV9 and TRBJ2-1, with D perhaps TRBD1 (5 bases). Germline CDR1 reads SGDLS; CDR2 reads YYNGEE. V lost 0 bases, J lost 8 bases, and 12 bases lay in between. This CDR3 has 14 amino acids. For the CDR3, the DNA is TGTGCCAGCAGCGTAGGTGGGGCCCAGGATGAGCAGTTCTTC. Translating it yields CASSVGGAQDEQFF.

The genes are TRBV13 and TRBJ1-2; 11 bases map to TRBD1. The CDR3 totals 16 residues. The ends lost 3 bases at V and 4 bases at J; junction bases unmatched: 7. Per germline, CDR1 PRHDT and CDR2 FYEKMQ (reference sequence). CDR3 DNA: TGTGCCAGCAGCTTCGGGACAGGGGGTATTCCCTATGGCTACACCTTC. It yields the protein CASSFGTGGIPYGYTF.

CDR3 region: CASSTGTSYNEQFF. CDR3 sequence (DNA): TGTGCCAGCAGCACAGGGACTAGCTACAATGAGCAGTTCTTC. The rearrangement joins TRBV11-1 to TRBJ2-1; 8 bases align to TRBD2. Germline CDR1 and CDR2: SGHAT and FQDESV (reference sequence). The length of the CDR3 is 14 residues. V lost 5 bases, J lost 3 bases, and 3 bases stayed unmatched.

The rearrangement joins TRBV3-1 (or the pseudogene TRBV3-2) to TRBJ1-2; 7 nucleotides align to TRBD1. Trimming cost V 4 bases and J 8 bases; bases outside gene matches: 19. The CDR3 loop spans 17 amino acids. Germline lookup yields CDR1 LGHDT and CDR2 YNNKEL (reference sequence). The DNA for the CDR3 is TGTGCCAGCAGCCTAACTAGGCCAGGGGGTGACCTAGGGGGCTACACCTTC. This encodes CASSLTRPGGDLGGYTF.

The V and J genes are TRBV11-2 and TRBJ1-3; 7 bases fit TRBD1. The V segment lost 3 bases and the J segment 4 bases; nucleotides outside the gene matches: 6. Germline V gene data show CDR1 as SGHAT and CDR2 as FQNNGV. The CDR3 totals 15 residues. CDR3 bases: TGTGCCAGCAGCTTTGACAGGGAAACCGGAAACACCATATATTTT. It is translated as CASSFDRETGNTIYF.

This chain uses TRBV28 with TRBJ2-7; 7 nucleotides align to TRBD2. V gave up 5 bases and J gave up 2 bases; unmatched junction bases: 21. The CDR3 covers 19 residues. Germline V CDR1 and CDR2: MDHEN, SYDVKM. The CDR3 DNA sequence: TGTGCCAGCAGTGGAGCAGGGACGAACCCAGCGGGGCGGCCCTACGAGCAGTACGTC. Amino acids: CASSGAGTNPAGRPYEQYV.

The rearrangement joins TRBV2 to TRBJ2-2, with TRBD1 identical over 7 bases. The germline V gene encodes CDR1 SNHLY and CDR2 FYNNEI. Unmatched junction bases numbered 9, after V lost 6 bases and J lost 5 bases. The CDR3 extends over 15 amino acids. Here the CDR3 DNA reads TGTGCCAGCAGGGCAAGGGACAGAGGGACCGGGGAGCTGTTTTTT. This codes for CASRARDRGTGELFF.

The V and J genes are TRBV19 and TRBJ2-7, with D uncertain. The CDR3 consists of 12 residues. Germline V lookup: CDR1 LNHDA, CDR2 SQIVND (reference sequence). Trimming removed 5 bases from V and 7 bases from J, with 12 bases in between. CDR3 region: CASSSQYGEQYF. DNA of the CDR3: TGTGCCAGTAGTTCTCAGTACGGGGAGCAGTACTTC.

The chain combines TRBV12-5 with TRBJ1-2; D possibly corresponds to TRBD1 (5 bases). V lost 7 bases and J lost 6, with 27 bases in between. Per the germline V gene, CDR1 is LGHNT and CDR2 is FRNRAP. The CDR3 has 17 residues. CDR3 residues: CASELLRGDLWRDGYTF. CDR3 sequence (DNA): TGTGCTAGTGAACTACTTCGAGGGGACTTATGGAGGGATGGCTACACCTTC.

The CDR3 region has the DNA TGTGCCAGCAGTCCACAGGAAATTCACATGAACACTGAAGCTTTCTTT. The encoded protein is CASSPQEIHMNTEAFF. V and J are TRBV2 and TRBJ1-1, with D possibly matching TRBD1 (5 bases). The CDR3 contains 16 residues. Per germline, CDR1 SNHLY and CDR2 FYNNEI. Trimming shortened V by 5 bases and J by 0 bases, and 16 bases separated the two germline ends.

This clone was detected only a few times. This rearrangement joins TRBV5-1 to TRBJ2-5; 11 bases are a match to TRBD2. The germline V gene encodes CDR1 SGHRS and CDR2 YFSETQ. The CDR3 contains 16 residues. Trimming removed 0 bases from V and 1 base from J; junction bases left unmatched: 2. CDR3 bases: TGCGCCAGCAGCTTGGTTCTAGCGGGGGGCCAAGAGACCCAGTACTTC. Protein sequence: CASSLVLAGGQETQYF.

This clone turned up a few times. V is TRBV5-8 and J is TRBJ2-1; D is possibly TRBD2 (6 bases). The V gene lost 4 bases and the J gene lost 8 bases, with 10 bases spanning the gap. There are 12 residues in the CDR3. The germline V gene encodes CDR1 SGHTS and CDR2 YDEGEE. CDR3 DNA sequence: TGTGCCAGCAGCGCGCGGAGGGATGAGCAGTTCTTC. The encoded protein is CASSARRDEQFF.

The V gene is TRBV19, the J gene TRBJ1-5, with D maybe TRBD1 (6 bases). In germline, CDR1 is LNHDA, CDR2 SQIVND (reference sequence). V lost 7 bases to trimming and J lost 2 bases, with 21 bases between them. The CDR3 has 17 residues. This chain's CDR3 is CASTTPTGSTGNQPQHF. CDR3 nucleotides: TGTGCCAGTACCACCCCGACAGGTTCGACCGGCAATCAGCCCCAGCATTTT.